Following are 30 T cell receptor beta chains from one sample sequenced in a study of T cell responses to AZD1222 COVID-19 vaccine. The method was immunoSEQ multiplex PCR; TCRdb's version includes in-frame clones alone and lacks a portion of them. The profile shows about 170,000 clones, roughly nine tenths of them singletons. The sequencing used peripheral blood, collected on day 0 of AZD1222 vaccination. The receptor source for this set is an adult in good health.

CDR3 DNA sequence: TGTGCCAGTAGAAGGGTGACTGAAGCTTTCTTT. This sequence encodes CASRRVTEAFF. The chain has TRBV19 and TRBJ1-1; no firm D call. This CDR3 is built from 11 residues. The V end was cut by 6 bases, the J end by 5 bases, with 7 bases between. Germline values: CDR1 LNHDA, CDR2 SQIVND (reference sequence).

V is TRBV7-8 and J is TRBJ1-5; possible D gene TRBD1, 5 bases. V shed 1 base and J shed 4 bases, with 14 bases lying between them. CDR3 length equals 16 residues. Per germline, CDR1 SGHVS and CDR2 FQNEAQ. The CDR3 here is CASSLERGRVNQPQHF. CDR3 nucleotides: TGTGCCAGCAGCTTAGAAAGGGGACGGGTTAATCAGCCCCAGCATTTT.

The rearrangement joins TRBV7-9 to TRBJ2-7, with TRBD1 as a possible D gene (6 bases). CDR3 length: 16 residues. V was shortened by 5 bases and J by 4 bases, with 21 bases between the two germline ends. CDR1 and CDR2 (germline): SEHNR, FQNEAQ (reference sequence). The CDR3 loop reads CASSPGPPGEGYEQYF. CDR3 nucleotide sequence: TGTGCCAGCAGCCCGGGTCCCCCAGGGGAAGGGTACGAGCAGTACTTC.

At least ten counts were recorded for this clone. CDR3 residues: CASSRQGRGDGYTF. CDR3 nucleotides: TGTGCCAGCAGCCGACAGGGAAGGGGAGATGGCTACACCTTC. The rearrangement joins TRBV11-2 to TRBJ1-2; TRBD1 matches 7 bases. CDR1 and CDR2 from the germline V gene are SGHAT and FQNNGV. The CDR3 runs 14 residues. The V segment lost 5 bases and the J segment 6 bases; nucleotides outside the gene matches: 9.

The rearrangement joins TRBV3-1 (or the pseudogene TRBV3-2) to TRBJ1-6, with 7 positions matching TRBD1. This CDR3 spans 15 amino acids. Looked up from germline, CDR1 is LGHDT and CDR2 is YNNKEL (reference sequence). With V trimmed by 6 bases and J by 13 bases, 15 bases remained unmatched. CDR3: CASREQQGLRSPLHF. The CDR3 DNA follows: TGTGCCAGCAGGGAACAACAGGGGTTGCGCTCTCCCCTCCACTTT.

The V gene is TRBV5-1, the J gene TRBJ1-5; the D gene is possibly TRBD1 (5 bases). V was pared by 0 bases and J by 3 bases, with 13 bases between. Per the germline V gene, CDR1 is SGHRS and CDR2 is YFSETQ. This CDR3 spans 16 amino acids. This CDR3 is CASSLEDTINNQPQHF. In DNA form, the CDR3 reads TGCGCCAGCAGCTTGGAGGACACCATAAACAATCAGCCCCAGCATTTT.

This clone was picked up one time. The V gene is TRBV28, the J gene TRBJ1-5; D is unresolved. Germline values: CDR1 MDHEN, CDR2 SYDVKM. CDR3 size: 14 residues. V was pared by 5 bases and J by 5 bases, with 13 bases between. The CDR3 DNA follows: TGTGCCAGCAGTCCGACGGTCCGCGATCAGCCCCAGCATTTT. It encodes CASSPTVRDQPQHF.

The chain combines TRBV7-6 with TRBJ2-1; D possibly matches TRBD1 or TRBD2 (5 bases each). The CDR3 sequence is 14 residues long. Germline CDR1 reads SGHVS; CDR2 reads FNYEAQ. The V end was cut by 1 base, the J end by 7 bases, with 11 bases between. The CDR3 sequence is CASSLVGVGNEQFF. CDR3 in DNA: TGTGCCAGCAGCTTAGTGGGGGTAGGAAATGAGCAGTTCTTC.

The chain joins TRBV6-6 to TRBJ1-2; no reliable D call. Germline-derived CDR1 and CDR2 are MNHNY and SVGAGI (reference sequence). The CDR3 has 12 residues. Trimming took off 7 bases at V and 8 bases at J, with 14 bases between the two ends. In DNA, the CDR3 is TGTGCCAGCACCCCCGGACTGGTCGGCTACACCTTC. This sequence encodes CASTPGLVGYTF.

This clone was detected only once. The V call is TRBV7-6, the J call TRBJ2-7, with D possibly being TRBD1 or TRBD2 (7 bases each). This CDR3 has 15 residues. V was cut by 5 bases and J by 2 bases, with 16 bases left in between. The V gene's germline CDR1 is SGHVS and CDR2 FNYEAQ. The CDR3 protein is CASSRQGGTPYEQYF. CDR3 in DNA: TGTGCCAGCAGCCGTCAGGGGGGGACCCCCTACGAGCAGTACTTC.

In nucleotides, the CDR3 is TGTGCCAGTAGTGTACAGGGTCTTCCTAATGAAAAACTGTTTTTT. Translated: CASSVQGLPNEKLFF. The chain is built from TRBV19 and TRBJ1-4, with D perhaps TRBD1 (6 bases). CDR1 is LNHDA and CDR2 is SQIVND in the germline V gene (reference sequence). Trimming shortened V by 5 bases and J by 3 bases, and 13 bases separated the two germline ends. The length of the CDR3 is 15 residues.

DNA of the CDR3: TGTGCCAGCAGCTTGGGGGTGGGAGCAGGCAATCAGCCCCAGCATTTT. Translated, it gives CASSLGVGAGNQPQHF. The V gene is TRBV5-8, the J gene TRBJ1-5, with D unclear. This CDR3 is 16 amino acids long. The V gene's germline CDR1 is SGHTS and CDR2 YDEGEE. V lost 0 bases and J 2 bases, leaving 12 bases between the germline ends.

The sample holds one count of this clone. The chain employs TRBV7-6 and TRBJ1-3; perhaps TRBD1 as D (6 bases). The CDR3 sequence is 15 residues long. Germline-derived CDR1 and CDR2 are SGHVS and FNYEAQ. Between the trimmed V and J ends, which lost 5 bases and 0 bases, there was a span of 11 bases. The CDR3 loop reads CASSRDIISGNTIYF. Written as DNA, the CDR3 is TGTGCCAGCAGCCGGGACATCATCTCTGGAAACACCATATATTTT.

The CDR3 reads CASSLTLGGQAEAFF. The CDR3 DNA reads TGTGCCAGCAGCTTAACGCTGGGGGGTCAGGCTGAAGCTTTCTTT. This rearrangement joins TRBV7-3 to TRBJ1-1; possibly TRBD1 for D (5 bases). CDR3 size: 15 residues. Deletions cut 0 bases from V and 6 bases from J, with 14 bases between. Germline V gene sequence: CDR1 SGHTA, CDR2 FQGTGA.

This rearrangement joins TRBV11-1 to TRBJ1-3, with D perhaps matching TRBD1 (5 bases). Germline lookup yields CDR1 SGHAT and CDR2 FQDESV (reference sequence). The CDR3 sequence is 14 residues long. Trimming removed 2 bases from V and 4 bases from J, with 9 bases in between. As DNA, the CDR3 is TGTGCCAGCAGCTTAACCCAGGGCGGAAACACCATATATTTT. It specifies CASSLTQGGNTIYF.

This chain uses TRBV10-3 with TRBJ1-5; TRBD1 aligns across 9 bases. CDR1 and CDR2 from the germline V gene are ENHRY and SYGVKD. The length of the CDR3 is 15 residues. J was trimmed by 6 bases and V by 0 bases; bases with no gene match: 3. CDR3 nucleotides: TGTGCCATCAGTGAGTCGGGACAGGGAACTCAGCCCCAGCATTTT. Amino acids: CAISESGQGTQPQHF.

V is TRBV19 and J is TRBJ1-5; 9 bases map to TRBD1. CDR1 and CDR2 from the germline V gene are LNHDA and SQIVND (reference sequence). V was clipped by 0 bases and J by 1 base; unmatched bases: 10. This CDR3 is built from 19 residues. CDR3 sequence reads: CASSIDSASGQGSNQPQHF. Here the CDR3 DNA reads TGTGCCAGTAGTATAGATTCTGCCTCGGGACAGGGAAGCAATCAGCCCCAGCATTTT.

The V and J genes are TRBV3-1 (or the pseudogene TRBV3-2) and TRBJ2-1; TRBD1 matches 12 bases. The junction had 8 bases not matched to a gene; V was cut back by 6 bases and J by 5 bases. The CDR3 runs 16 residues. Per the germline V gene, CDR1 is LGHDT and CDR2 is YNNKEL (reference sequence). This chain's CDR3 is CASRLTGTGGNNEQFF. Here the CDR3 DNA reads TGTGCCAGCAGACTCACCGGGACAGGGGGCAACAATGAGCAGTTCTTC.

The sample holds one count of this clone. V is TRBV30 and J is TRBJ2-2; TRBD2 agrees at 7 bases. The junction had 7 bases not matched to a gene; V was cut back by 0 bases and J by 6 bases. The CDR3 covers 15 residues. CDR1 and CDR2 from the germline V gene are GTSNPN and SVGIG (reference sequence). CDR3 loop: CAWSVGGSLPGELFF. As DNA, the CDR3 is TGTGCCTGGAGTGTAGGCGGGAGCTTACCCGGGGAGCTGTTTTTT.

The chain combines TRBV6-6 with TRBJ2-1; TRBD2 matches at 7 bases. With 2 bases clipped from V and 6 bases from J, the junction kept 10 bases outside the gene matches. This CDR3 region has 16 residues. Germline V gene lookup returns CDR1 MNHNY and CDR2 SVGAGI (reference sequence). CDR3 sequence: CASSYASGLLSNEQFF. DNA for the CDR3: TGTGCCAGCAGTTACGCTAGCGGATTATTAAGCAATGAGCAGTTCTTC.

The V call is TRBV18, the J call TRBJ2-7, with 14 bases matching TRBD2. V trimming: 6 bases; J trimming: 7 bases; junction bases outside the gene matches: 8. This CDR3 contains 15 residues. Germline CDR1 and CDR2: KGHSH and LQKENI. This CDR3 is CASSPGTSGRGEQYF. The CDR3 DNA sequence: TGTGCCAGCTCTCCCGGGACTAGCGGGAGAGGAGAGCAGTACTTC. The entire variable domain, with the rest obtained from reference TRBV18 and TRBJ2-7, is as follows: NAGVMQNPRHLVRRRGQEARLRCSPMKGHSHVYWYRQLPEEGLKFMVYLQKENIIDESGMPKERFSAEFPKEGPSILRIQQVVRGDSAAYFCASSPGTSGRGEQYFGPGTRLTVT.

The CDR3 reads CASSYPIVAGGPPGELFF. CDR3 sequence (DNA): TGTGCCAGCAGTTACCCCATCGTAGCGGGGGGGCCTCCCGGGGAGCTGTTTTTT. The chain carries TRBV6-2 or TRBV6-3 and TRBJ2-2, with 11 bases that match TRBD2. The V gene's germline CDR1 is MNHEY and CDR2 SVGEGT. The CDR3 covers 18 residues. J was trimmed by 6 bases and V by 2 bases; bases with no gene match: 11.

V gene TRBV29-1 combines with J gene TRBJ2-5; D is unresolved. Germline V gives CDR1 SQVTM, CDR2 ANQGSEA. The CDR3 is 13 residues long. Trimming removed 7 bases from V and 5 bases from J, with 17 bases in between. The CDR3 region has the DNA TGCAGCGGCACGGAGAAGGCTAGGGAGACCCAGTACTTC. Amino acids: CSGTEKARETQYF.

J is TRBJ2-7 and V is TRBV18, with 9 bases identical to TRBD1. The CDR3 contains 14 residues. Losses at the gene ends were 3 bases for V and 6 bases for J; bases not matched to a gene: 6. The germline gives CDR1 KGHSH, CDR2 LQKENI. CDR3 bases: TGTGCCAGCTCACCCTTACAGGGGGCGAGCGAGCAGTACGTC. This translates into CASSPLQGASEQYV.

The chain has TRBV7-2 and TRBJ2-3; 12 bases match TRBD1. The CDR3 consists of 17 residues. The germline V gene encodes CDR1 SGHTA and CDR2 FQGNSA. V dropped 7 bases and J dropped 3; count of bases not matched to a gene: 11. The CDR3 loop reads CASTRLGQGAATDTQYF. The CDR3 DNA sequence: TGTGCCAGCACCCGCCTGGGACAGGGGGCGGCTACAGATACGCAGTATTTT.

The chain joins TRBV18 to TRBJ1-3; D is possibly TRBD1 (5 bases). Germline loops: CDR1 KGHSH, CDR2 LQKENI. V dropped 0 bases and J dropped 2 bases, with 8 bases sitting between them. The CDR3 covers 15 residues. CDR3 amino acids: CASSPPGRTGNTIYF. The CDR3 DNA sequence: TGTGCCAGCTCACCACCGGGACGGACTGGAAACACCATATATTTT.

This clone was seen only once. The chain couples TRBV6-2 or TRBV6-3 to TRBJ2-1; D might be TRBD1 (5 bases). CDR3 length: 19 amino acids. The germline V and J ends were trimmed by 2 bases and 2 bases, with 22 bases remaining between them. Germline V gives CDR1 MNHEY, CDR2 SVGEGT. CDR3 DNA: TGTGCCAGCAGTTACGGAATGGGTAGGAGCAGGGCCCCCTACAATGAGCAGTTCTTC. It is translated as CASSYGMGRSRAPYNEQFF.

CDR3 region: CASSLALASTANTGELFF. CDR3 nucleotide sequence: TGTGCCAGCAGCTTAGCGCTGGCCAGCACCGCGAACACCGGGGAGCTGTTTTTT. This sequence joins TRBV7-8 and TRBJ2-2; D call uncertain. This CDR3 region has 18 residues. With 0 bases removed from V and 0 bases from J, the gap between germline ends came to 14 bases. CDR1 and CDR2 (germline): SGHVS, FQNEAQ.

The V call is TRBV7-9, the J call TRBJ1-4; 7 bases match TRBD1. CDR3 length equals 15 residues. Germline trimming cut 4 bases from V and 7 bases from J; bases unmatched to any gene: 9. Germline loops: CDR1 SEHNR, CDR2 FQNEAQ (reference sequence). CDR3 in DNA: TGTGCCAGCAGCTCCTGGACAGGTTCAGTTGAAAAACTGTTTTTT. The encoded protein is CASSSWTGSVEKLFF.

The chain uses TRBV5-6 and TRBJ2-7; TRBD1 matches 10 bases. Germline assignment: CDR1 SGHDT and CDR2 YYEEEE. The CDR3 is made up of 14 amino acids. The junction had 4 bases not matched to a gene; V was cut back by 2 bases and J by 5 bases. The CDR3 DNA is TGTGCCAGCAGCTTAAGACAGGGGGCCCACGAGCAGTACTTC. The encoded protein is CASSLRQGAHEQYF.